This T cell receptor beta chain was retrieved from a study of PD-1 blockade in classical Hodgkin lymphoma. Study-wide points: A significant rise in TCR diversity by C4D1 was seen for CD4+ but not CD8+ cells. Initiation of nivolumab under 1 year after ASCT led to exclusion of patients.

This CDR3 comprises 17 residues. Germline CDR1 is LNHDA and CDR2 is SQIVND (reference sequence). The ends lost 0 bases at V and 4 bases at J; junction bases unmatched: 9. Indicated time point: cycle 4 day 1 (C4D1), after six to seven weeks of nivolumab. All patients experienced relapse after autologous stem cell transplantation, and brentuximab vedotin exposure was variable. Turning to this clone: Its antigen is undetermined.

Data came from immunoSEQ multiplex PCR; TCRdb stores just in-frame clones and leaves some out. The sample shows some 48,000 clones, roughly three quarters of them seen only once. V usage is TRBV19 and J usage is TRBJ2-7, with 10 bases matching TRBD2. The sample here was peripheral blood mononuclear cells (PBMCs), taken before the fourth cycle of nivolumab. The TCR originated in a human donor with classical Hodgkin lymphoma. CDR3 sequence: CASSIDRASGRAYEQYF. The CDR3 nucleotides read TGTGCCAGTAGTATAGATCGGGCTAGCGGGAGAGCTTACGAGCAGTACTTC.